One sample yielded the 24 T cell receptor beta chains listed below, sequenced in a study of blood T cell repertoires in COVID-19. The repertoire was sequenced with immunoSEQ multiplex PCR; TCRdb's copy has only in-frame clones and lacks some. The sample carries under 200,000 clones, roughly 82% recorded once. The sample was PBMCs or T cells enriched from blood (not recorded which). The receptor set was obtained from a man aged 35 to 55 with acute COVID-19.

Written as DNA, the CDR3 is TGTGCCAGCAGCCAAGCGACTAGCGGGAAGGGAGATACGCAGTATTTT. Protein sequence: CASSQATSGKGDTQYF. V is TRBV4-2 and J is TRBJ2-3; 11 bases line up with TRBD2. V shed 1 base, J shed 5 bases, and the junction held 5 bases outside the gene matches. The CDR3 has 16 residues. CDR1 and CDR2 from the germline V gene are LGHNA and YNFKEQ.

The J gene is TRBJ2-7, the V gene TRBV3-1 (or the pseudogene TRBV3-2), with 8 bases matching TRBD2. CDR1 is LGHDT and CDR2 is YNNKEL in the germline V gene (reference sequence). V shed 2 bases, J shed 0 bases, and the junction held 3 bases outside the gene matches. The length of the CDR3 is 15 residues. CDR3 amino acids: CASSQSLAGSYEQYF. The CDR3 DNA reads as TGTGCCAGCAGCCAAAGCCTAGCGGGCTCCTACGAGCAGTACTTC.

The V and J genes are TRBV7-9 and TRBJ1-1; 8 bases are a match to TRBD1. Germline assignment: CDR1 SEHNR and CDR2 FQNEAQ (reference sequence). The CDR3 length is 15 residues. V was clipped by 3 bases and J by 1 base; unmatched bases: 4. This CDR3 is CASSFPDRGNTEAFF. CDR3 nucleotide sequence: TGTGCCAGCAGCTTCCCCGACAGGGGGAACACTGAAGCTTTCTTT.

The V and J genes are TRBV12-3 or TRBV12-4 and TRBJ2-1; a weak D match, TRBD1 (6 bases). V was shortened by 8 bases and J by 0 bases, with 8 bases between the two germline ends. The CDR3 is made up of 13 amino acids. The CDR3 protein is CASQGSSYNEQFF. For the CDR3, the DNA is TGTGCCAGCCAGGGGAGCTCCTACAATGAGCAGTTCTTC.

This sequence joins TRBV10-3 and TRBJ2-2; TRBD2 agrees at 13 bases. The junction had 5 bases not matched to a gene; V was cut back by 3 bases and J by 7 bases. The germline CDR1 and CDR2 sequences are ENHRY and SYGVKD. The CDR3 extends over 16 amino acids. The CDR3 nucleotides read TGTGCCATCAGTGATAGGACTAGCGGGAGAATCGGGGAGCTGTTTTTT. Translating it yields CAISDRTSGRIGELFF.

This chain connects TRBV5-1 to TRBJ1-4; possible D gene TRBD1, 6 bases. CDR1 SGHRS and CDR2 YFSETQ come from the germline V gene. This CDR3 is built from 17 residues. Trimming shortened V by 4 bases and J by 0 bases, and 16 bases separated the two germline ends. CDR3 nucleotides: TGCGCCAGCAGCCGGAGGACAGACTTTGCAACTAATGAAAAACTGTTTTTT. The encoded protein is CASSRRTDFATNEKLFF.

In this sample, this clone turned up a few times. The chain's CDR3 is CATSDPDRAYEQYF. The CDR3 DNA follows: TGTGCCACCAGTGACCCTGACAGGGCATACGAGCAGTACTTC. J is TRBJ2-7 and V is TRBV24-1; 7 bases fit TRBD1. The germline V gene encodes CDR1 KGHDR and CDR2 SFDVKD. V was clipped by 4 bases and J by 4 bases; unmatched bases: 6. The CDR3 spans 14 residues.

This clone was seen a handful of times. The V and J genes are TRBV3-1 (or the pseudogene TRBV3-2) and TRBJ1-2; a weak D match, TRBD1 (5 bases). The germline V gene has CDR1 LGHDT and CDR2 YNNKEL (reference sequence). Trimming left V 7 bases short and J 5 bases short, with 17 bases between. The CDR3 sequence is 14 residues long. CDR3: CASTPTGGTYGYTF. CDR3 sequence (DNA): TGTGCCAGCACCCCTACCGGGGGAACTTATGGCTACACCTTC.

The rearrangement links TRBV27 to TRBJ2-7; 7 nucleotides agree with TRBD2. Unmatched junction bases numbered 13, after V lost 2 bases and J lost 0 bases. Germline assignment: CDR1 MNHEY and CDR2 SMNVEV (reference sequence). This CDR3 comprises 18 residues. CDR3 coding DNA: TGTGCCAGCAGTTTAATGGCTAGCGGAGGGGTAAGCTCCTACGAGCAGTACTTC. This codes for CASSLMASGGVSSYEQYF.

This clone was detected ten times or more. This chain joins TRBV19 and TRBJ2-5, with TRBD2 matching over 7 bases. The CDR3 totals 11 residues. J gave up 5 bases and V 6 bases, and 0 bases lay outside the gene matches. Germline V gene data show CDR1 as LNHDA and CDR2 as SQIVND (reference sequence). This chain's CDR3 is CASSGGETQYF. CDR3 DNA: TGTGCCAGTAGCGGGGGGGAGACCCAGTACTTC.

The CDR3 coding sequence is TGTGCCAGCAGCCTCAGGGGGAGAGACGAAAAACTGTTTTTT. It specifies CASSLRGRDEKLFF. The gene calls are TRBV14 and TRBJ1-4, with 7 bases that match TRBD1. The germline gives CDR1 SGHDN, CDR2 FVKESK. The CDR3 runs to 14 residues. J was trimmed by 8 bases and V by 4 bases; bases with no gene match: 7.

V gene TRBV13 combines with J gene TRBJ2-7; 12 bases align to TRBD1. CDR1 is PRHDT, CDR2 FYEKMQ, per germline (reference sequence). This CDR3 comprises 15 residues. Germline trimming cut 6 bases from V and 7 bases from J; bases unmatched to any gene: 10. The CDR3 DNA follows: TGTGCCAGCAGTTCAGCCGGGACAGGGGGCAAAGAGCAGTACTTC. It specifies CASSSAGTGGKEQYF. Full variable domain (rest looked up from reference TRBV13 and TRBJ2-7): AAGVIQSPRHLIKEKRETATLKCYPIPRHDTVYWYQQGPGQDPQFLISFYEKMQSDKGSIPDRFSAQQFSDYHSELNMSSLELGDSALYFCASSSAGTGGKEQYFGPGTRLTVT.

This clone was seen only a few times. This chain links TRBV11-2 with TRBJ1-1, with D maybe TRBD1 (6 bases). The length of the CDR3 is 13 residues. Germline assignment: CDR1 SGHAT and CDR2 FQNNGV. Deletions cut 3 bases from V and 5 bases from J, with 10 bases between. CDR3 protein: CASSFQGRTEAFF. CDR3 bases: TGTGCCAGCAGCTTCCAGGGGCGGACTGAAGCTTTCTTT. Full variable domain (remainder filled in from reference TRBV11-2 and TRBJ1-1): EAGVAQSPRYKIIEKRQSVAFWCNPISGHATLYWYQQILGQGPKLLIQFQNNGVVDDSQLPKDRFSAERLKGVDSTLKIQPAKLEDSAVYLCASSFQGRTEAFFGQGTRLTVV.

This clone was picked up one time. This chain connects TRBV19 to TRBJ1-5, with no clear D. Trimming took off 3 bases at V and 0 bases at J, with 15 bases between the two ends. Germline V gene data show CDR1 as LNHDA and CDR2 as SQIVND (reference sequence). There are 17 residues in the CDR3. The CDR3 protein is CASSMLTRGISNQPQHF. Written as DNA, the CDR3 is TGTGCCAGTAGTATGCTGACGAGAGGGATTAGCAATCAGCCCCAGCATTTT.

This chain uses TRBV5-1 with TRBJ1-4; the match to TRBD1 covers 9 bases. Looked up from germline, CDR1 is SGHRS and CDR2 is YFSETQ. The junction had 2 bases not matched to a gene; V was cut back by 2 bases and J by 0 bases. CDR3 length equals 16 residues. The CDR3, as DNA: TGCGCCAGCAGCTTAAGACAGGGGGCAACTAATGAAAAACTGTTTTTT. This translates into CASSLRQGATNEKLFF.

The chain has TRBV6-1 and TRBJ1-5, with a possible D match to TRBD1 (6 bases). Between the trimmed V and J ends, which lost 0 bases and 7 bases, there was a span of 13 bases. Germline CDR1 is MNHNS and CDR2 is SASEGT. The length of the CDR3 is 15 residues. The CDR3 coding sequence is TGTGCCAGCAGTGAAGCGAGGGGGGGCTGGCAGCCCCAGCATTTT. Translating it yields CASSEARGGWQPQHF.

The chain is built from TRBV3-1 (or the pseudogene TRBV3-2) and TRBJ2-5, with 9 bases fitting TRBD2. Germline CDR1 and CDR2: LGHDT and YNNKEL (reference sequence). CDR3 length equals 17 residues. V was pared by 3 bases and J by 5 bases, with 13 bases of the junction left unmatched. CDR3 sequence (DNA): TGTGCCAGCAGCCATGTTCTAGCGGGGACACCAGTGGAGACCCAGTACTTC. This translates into CASSHVLAGTPVETQYF.

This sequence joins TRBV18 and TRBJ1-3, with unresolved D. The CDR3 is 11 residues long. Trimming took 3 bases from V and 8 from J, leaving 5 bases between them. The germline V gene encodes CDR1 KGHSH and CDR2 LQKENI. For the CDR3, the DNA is TGTGCCAGCTCACCGTCGGACACCATATATTTT. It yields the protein CASSPSDTIYF.

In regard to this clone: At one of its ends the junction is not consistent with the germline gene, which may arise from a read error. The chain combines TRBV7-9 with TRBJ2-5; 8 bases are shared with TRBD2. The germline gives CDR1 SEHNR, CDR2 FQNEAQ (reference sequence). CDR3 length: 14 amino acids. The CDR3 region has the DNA TGTGCCAGCAGCTTGACTAGCGCCCAAGGGACCCAGTACTTC. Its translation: CASSLTSAQGTQYF.

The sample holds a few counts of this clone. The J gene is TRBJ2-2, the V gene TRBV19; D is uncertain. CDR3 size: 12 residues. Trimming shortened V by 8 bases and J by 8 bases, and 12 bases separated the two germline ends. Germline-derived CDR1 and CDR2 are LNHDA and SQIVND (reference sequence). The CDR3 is CASRGPWGELFF. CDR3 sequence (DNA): TGTGCCAGTCGTGGCCCCTGGGGGGAGCTGTTTTTT.

CDR3 nucleotide sequence: TGTGCCAGCAGACCGACCGGGACTAGCGGGAGTGTGGAGACCCAGTACTTC. Translating gives CASRPTGTSGSVETQYF. This sequence joins TRBV7-3 and TRBJ2-5; 14 nucleotides line up with TRBD2. The V and J ends lost 6 bases and 5 bases, in that order; junction bases with no gene match: 11. This CDR3 region has 17 residues. Germline CDR1 is SGHTA and CDR2 is FQGTGA.

CDR3 DNA: TGTGCCAGCAGCTTTAGAGGGGGTGTCGTCAATGAGCAGTTCTTC. Its protein is CASSFRGGVVNEQFF. The rearrangement links TRBV5-5 to TRBJ2-1; maybe TRBD1 (6 bases). CDR3 size: 15 residues. V shed 2 bases and J shed 6 bases, with 15 bases lying between them. The germline CDR1 and CDR2 sequences are SGHKS and YYEKEE (reference sequence).

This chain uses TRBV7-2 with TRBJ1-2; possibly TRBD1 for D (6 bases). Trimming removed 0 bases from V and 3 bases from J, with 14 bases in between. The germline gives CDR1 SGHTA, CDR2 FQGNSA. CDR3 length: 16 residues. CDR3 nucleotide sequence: TGTGCCAGCAGCTTAGCGGATCCGAGACAGGACTATGGCTACACCTTC. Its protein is CASSLADPRQDYGYTF. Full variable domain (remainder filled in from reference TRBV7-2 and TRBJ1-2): GAGVSQSPSNKVTEKGKDVELRCDPISGHTALYWYRQSLGQGLEFLIYFQGNSAPDKSGLPSDRFSAERTGGSVSTLTIQRTQQEDSAVYLCASSLADPRQDYGYTFGSGTRLTVV.

CDR3 nucleotides: TGCGCCAGCAGCTTGGGATTACGGCAGGGGGCGAAGGCTGAAGCTTTCTTT. Its protein product is CASSLGLRQGAKAEAFF. The chain combines TRBV5-1 with TRBJ1-1; 8 bases are a match to TRBD1. The CDR3 extends over 17 amino acids. V lost 0 bases, J lost 6 bases, and 13 bases stayed unmatched. CDR1 and CDR2 from the germline V gene are SGHRS and YFSETQ.